Listed below are T cell receptor beta chains from one sample, sequenced in a study of T cells after posttransplantation cyclophosphamide. Assay used: immunoSEQ multiplex PCR; TCRdb lists only in-frame clones, some missing. Recorded here are around 12,000 clones, none singletons. Material: PBMCs, obtained after allogeneic stem cell transplant with posttransplant cyclophosphamide. These receptor sequences come from a female patient aged 40 to 55 who received an allogeneic stem cell transplant from an unrelated donor, was CMV-positive, and had acute GVHD only. Some T cells may be the graft donor's. The CDR3 runs from the conserved cysteine through the conserved F or W. Fields, in order: clone size, J gene, V gene, D gene, CDR3 protein, CDR3 DNA. D genes are given only for firm matches. Size tells how often a clone was seen (once, few, many) or the class of an expanded clone, and some rows leave it out.

abundance: many; j_gene: TRBJ2-2; v_gene: TRBV6-6; d_gene: -; CDR3aa: CATFDSYNPTGELFF; CDR3nt: TGTGCCACCTTTGACAGCTATAATCCCACCGGGGAGCTGTTTTTT
abundance: many; j_gene: TRBJ2-7; v_gene: TRBV29-1; d_gene: -; CDR3aa: CSVLAREQYF; CDR3nt: TGCAGCGTTTTGGCCCGAGAGCAGTACTTC
abundance: many; j_gene: TRBJ1-1; v_gene: TRBV5-4; d_gene: TRBD1; CDR3aa: CASSLGADRDTEAFF; CDR3nt: TGTGCCAGCAGTTTAGGGGCGGACAGGGACACTGAAGCTTTCTTT
abundance: many; j_gene: TRBJ2-7; v_gene: TRBV28; d_gene: TRBD2; CDR3aa: CASRNFETHTGGRPYEQYF; CDR3nt: TGTGCCAGCAGAAACTTCGAGACCCATACCGGCGGGAGACCCTACGAGCAGTACTTC
abundance: few; j_gene: TRBJ1-1; v_gene: TRBV9; d_gene: -; CDR3aa: CASSVEGGMSTEAFF; CDR3nt: TGTGCCAGCAGCGTAGAAGGGGGAATGTCGACTGAAGCTTTCTTT
abundance: few; j_gene: TRBJ2-3; v_gene: TRBV7-2; d_gene: -; CDR3aa: CASSLGVSTDTQYF; CDR3nt: TGTGCCAGCAGCTTAGGAGTTAGCACAGATACGCAGTATTTT
abundance: many; j_gene: TRBJ1-5; v_gene: TRBV4-1; d_gene: TRBD1; CDR3aa: CASSQDEDRDWAGQPQHF; CDR3nt: TGCGCCAGCAGCCAAGATGAGGACAGGGATTGGGCAGGTCAGCCCCAGCATTTT
abundance: few; j_gene: TRBJ1-2; v_gene: TRBV18; d_gene: TRBD1; CDR3aa: CASSPEGQGTGYTF; CDR3nt: TGTGCCAGCTCACCCGAGGGACAGGGGACCGGCTACACCTTC
abundance: many; j_gene: TRBJ2-7; v_gene: TRBV9; d_gene: -; CDR3aa: CASSAEGYEQYF; CDR3nt: TGTGCCAGCAGCGCCGAGGGATACGAGCAGTACTTC
abundance: many; j_gene: TRBJ1-5; v_gene: TRBV28; d_gene: -; CDR3aa: CASSLLGPNQPQHF; CDR3nt: TGTGCCAGCAGTTTACTGGGGCCCAATCAGCCCCAGCATTTT
abundance: -; j_gene: TRBJ2-5; v_gene: TRBV5-1; d_gene: TRBD2; CDR3aa: CASSLFLAGNQETQYF; CDR3nt: TGCGCCAGCAGCTTATTTTTAGCGGGGAACCAAGAGACCCAGTACTTC
abundance: -; j_gene: TRBJ2-2; v_gene: TRBV7-6; d_gene: -; CDR3aa: CASSIRHQNTGELFF; CDR3nt: TGTGCCAGCAGCATCCGACACCAGAACACCGGGGAGCTGTTTTTT
abundance: many; j_gene: TRBJ1-1; v_gene: TRBV7-9; d_gene: -; CDR3aa: CASSLNREAFF; CDR3nt: TGTGCCAGCAGCTTAAACAGGGAGGCTTTCTTT
abundance: -; j_gene: TRBJ1-6; v_gene: TRBV4-1; d_gene: TRBD1; CDR3aa: CASSHRQGDDSPLHF; CDR3nt: TGCGCCAGCAGCCACCGACAGGGCGATGATTCACCCCTCCACTTT
abundance: many; j_gene: TRBJ1-5; v_gene: TRBV10-3; d_gene: -; CDR3aa: CAISESLGQPQHF; CDR3nt: TGTGCCATCAGTGAGTCCCTCGGTCAGCCCCAGCATTTT
abundance: -; j_gene: TRBJ2-3; v_gene: TRBV5-1; d_gene: -; CDR3aa: CASSLEASCAADTQYF; CDR3nt: TGCGCCAGCAGTTTGGAGGCGAGCTGCGCGGCCGATACGCAGTATTTT
abundance: many; j_gene: TRBJ2-5; v_gene: TRBV18; d_gene: TRBD1; CDR3aa: CASSPLGGKNTQYF; CDR3nt: TGTGCCAGCTCACCACTAGGGGGCAAGAACACCCAGTACTTC
abundance: few; j_gene: TRBJ2-5; v_gene: TRBV18; d_gene: -; CDR3aa: CASSPPGVLQETQYF; CDR3nt: TGTGCCAGCTCACCACCCGGGGTACTACAAGAGACCCAGTACTTC
abundance: many; j_gene: TRBJ2-6; v_gene: TRBV5-5; d_gene: TRBD1; CDR3aa: CASRTTGGGSRAGANVLTF; CDR3nt: TGTGCCAGCAGGACAACAGGGGGCGGGTCACGCGCTGGGGCCAACGTCCTGACTTTC
abundance: -; j_gene: TRBJ1-2; v_gene: TRBV28; d_gene: -; CDR3aa: CASSLPNPGLGYTF; CDR3nt: TGTGCCAGCAGTTTGCCTAATCCAGGGTTGGGCTACACCTTC
abundance: few; j_gene: TRBJ1-2; v_gene: TRBV10-3; d_gene: TRBD1; CDR3aa: CAISEGQATGYGYTF; CDR3nt: TGTGCCATCAGTGAGGGACAGGCAACCGGCTATGGCTACACCTTC
abundance: many; j_gene: TRBJ2-1; v_gene: TRBV19; d_gene: TRBD1; CDR3aa: CASSYVDRAYNEQFF; CDR3nt: TGTGCCAGTAGTTACGTAGACAGGGCCTACAATGAGCAGTTCTTC